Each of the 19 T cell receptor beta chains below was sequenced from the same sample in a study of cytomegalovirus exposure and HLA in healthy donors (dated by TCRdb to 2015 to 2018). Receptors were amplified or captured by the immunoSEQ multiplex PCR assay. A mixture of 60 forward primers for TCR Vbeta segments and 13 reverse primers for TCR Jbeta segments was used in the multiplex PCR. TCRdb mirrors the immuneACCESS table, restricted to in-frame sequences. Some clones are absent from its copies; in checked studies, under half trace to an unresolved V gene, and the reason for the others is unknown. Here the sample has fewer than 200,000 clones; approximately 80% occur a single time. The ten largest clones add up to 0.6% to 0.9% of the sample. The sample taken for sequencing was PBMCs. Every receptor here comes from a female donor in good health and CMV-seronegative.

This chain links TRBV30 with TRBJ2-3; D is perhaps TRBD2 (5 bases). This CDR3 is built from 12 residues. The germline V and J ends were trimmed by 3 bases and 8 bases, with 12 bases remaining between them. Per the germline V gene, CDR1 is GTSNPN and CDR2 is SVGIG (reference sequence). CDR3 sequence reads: CAWSASSFTQYF. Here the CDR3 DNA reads TGTGCCTGGAGCGCCTCTAGCTTTACGCAGTATTTT. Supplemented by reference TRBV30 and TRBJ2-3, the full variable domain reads SQTIHQWPATLVQPVGSPLSLECTVEGTSNPNLYWYRQAAGRGLQLLFYSVGIGQISSEVPQNLSASRPQDRQFILSSKKLLLSDSGFYLCAWSASSFTQYFGPGTRLTVL.

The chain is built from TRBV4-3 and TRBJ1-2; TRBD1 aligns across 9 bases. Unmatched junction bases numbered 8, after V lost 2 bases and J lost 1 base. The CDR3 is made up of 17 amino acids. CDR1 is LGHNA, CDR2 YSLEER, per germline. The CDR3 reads CASSQYLGTGNNYGYTF. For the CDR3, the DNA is TGCGCCAGCAGCCAATATTTAGGGACAGGGAATAACTATGGCTACACCTTC.

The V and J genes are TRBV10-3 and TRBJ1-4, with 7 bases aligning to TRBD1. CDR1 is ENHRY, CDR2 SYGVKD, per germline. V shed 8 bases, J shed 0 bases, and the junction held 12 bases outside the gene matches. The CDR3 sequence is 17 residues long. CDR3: CAIARDSLGATNEKLFF. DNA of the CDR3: TGTGCCATCGCTCGGGACAGCTTAGGGGCAACTAATGAAAAACTGTTTTTT.

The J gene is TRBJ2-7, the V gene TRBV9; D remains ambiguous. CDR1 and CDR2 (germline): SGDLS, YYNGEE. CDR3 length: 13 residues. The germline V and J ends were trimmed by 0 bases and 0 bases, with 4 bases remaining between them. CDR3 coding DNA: TGTGCCAGCAGCGTAGGGGCCTCCTACGAGCAGTACTTC. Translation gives CASSVGASYEQYF.

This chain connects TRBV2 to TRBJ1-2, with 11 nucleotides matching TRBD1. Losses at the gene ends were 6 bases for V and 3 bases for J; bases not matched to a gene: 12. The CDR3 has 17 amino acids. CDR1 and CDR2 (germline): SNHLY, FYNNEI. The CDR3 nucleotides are TGTGCCAGCAGCGCCGGGACAGGGGGGCAGAGTTACTATGGCTACACCTTC. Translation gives CASSAGTGGQSYYGYTF.

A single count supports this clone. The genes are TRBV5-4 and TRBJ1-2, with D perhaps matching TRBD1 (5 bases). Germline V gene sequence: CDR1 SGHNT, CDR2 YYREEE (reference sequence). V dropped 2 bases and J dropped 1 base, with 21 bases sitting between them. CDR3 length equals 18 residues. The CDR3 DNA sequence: TGTGCCAGCAGCTTACTTTACCTATCCAGGGATTTTAACTATGGCTACACCTTC. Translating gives CASSLLYLSRDFNYGYTF.

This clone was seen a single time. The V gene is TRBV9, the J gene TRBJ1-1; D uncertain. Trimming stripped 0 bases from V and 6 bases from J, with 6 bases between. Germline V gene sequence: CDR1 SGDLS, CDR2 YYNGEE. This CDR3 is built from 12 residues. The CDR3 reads CASSVVGAEAFF. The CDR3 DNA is TGTGCCAGCAGCGTAGTCGGAGCTGAAGCTTTCTTT.

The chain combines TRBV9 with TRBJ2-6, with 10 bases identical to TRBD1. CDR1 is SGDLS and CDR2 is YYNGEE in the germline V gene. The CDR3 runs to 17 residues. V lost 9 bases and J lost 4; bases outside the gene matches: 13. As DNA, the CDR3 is TGTGCCACCTCTCCGGGACAGGGGTTGGGAGGGGCCAACGTCCTGACTTTC. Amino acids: CATSPGQGLGGANVLTF.

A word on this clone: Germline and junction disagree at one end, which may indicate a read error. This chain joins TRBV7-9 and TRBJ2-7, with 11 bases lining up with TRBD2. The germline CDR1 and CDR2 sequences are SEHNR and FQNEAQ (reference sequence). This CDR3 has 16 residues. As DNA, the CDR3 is TGTTCCAGCAGCTTAGTAGCGGGAGGGGGGAGCCACGAGCAGTACTTC. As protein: CSSSLVAGGGSHEQYF.

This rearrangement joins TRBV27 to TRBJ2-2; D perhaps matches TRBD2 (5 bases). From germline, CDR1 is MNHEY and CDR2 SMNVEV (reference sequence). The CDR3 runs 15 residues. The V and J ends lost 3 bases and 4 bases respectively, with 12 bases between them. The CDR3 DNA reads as TGTGCCAGCAGTTTCGGATCCGCGGGCACCGGGGAGCTGTTTTTT. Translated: CASSFGSAGTGELFF.

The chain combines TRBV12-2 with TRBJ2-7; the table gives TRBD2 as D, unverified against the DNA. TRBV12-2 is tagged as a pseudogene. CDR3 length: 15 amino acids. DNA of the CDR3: TGTGCAAGTCGCCCCAACGGGGGGCGGTATAAGGAGCAGTACTTC. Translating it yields CASRPNGGRYKEQYF.

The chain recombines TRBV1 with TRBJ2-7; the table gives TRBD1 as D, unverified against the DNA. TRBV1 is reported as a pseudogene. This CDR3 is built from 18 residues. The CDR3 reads CTSSQLTRRAPNPHEQYF. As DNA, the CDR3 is TGCACCAGCAGCCAACTTACCAGGCGAGCCCCGAATCCCCACGAGCAGTACTTC.

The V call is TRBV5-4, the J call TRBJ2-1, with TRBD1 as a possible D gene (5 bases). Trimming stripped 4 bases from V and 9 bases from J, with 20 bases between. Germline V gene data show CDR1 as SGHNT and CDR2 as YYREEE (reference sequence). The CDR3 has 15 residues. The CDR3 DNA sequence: TGTGCCAGCAGCCCCGTTGTCTGGGGCCGATCTGAGCAGTTCTTC. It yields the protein CASSPVVWGRSEQFF.

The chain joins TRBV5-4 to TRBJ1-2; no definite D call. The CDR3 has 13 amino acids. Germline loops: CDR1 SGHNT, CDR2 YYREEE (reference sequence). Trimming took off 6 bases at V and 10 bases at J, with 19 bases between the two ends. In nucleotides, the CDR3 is TGTGCCAGCACCCGCAGCTTGGAGGTGGCCTACACCTTC. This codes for CASTRSLEVAYTF.

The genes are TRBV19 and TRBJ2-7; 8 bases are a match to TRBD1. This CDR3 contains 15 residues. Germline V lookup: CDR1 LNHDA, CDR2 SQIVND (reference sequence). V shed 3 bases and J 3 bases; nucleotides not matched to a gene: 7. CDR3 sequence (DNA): TGTGCCAGTAGTATCACCGGACAGGGTATCTACGAGCAGTACTTC. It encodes CASSITGQGIYEQYF.

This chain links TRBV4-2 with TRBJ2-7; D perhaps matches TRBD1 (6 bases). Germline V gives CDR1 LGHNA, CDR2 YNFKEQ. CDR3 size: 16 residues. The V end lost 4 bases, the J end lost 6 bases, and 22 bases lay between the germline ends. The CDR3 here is CASSPEGGRTLGEQYF. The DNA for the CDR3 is TGTGCCAGCAGCCCAGAAGGGGGAAGGACCCTTGGCGAGCAGTACTTC.

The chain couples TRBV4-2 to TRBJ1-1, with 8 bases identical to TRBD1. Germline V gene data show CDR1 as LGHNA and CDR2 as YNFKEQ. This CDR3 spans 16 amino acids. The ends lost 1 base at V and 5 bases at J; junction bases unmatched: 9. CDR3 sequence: CASSQGDRFGNTEAFF. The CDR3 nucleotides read TGTGCCAGCAGCCAAGGGGACAGGTTTGGAAATACTGAAGCTTTCTTT.

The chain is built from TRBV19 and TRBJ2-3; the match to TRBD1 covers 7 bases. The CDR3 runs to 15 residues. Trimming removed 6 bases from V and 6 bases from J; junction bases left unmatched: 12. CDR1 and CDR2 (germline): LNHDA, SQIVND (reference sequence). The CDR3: CASSPGQPERDTQYF. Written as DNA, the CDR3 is TGTGCCAGTAGCCCGGGACAGCCGGAGCGCGATACGCAGTATTTT.

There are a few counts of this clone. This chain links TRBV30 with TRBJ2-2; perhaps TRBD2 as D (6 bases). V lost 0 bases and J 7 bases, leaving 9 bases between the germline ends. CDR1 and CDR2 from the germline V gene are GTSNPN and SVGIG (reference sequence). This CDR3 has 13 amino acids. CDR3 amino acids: CAWSVFGGGELFF. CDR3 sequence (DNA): TGTGCCTGGAGTGTATTCGGGGGCGGGGAGCTGTTTTTT.